This T cell receptor beta chain stems from a study of shared clonotypes between healthy human individuals. At the level of the study: CD4 naive cells filled three plates per donor, CD4 memory three, CD8 naive two and CD8 memory one.

Study results and caveats: The sole specimen, blood, was sampled, and tissue repertoires likely differ. Against clonotypes common to all four donors, non-shared ones had lower generation probabilities.

CDR3 size: 19 residues. CDR1 and CDR2 (germline): MDHEN, SYDVKM. V shed 6 bases and J shed 5 bases, with 31 bases lying between them. Profiled with immunoSEQ multiplex PCR; TCRdb holds only in-frame clones, not every one. Of approximately 2,000,000 clones detected, just under 95% appear once; the ten largest clones hold roughly 0.34%. Concerning this clone: Its target is not known.

This TCR was recovered from a man younger than 30 in good health. Some clones in this sample may be carry-over from other donors' samples. Sequenced: naive CD4+ T cells from PBMCs. Specified subset: CD45RA+ positively selected. This chain joins TRBV28 and TRBJ2-5; D gene ambiguous. The CDR3 DNA follows: TGTGCCAGCAGCCCCCCTGGGGAAGGTAGAGCGATTTTATGGGAGACCCAGTACTTC. Protein sequence: CASSPPGEGRAILWETQYF.